These 31 T cell receptor beta chains originate from one sample sequenced in a study of human T cells and chemical hapten exposure. TCRdb fed the RACE reads into MiXCR, producing one record per CDR3 protein. The data hold about 190,000 distinct CDR3 sequences, with around 25% observed a single time. Time point: patch test 3, about 24 weeks after DPC sensitization. Regarding treatment: therapeutic diphenylcyclopropenone sensitization with weekly scalp DPC. The sample here was whole blood, taken in connection with sensitization to the hapten diphenylcyclopropenone (DPC). These TCRs come from a woman aged 40 to 49 with alopecia areata. Some clones in this sample may be carry-over from other donors' samples.

This chain uses TRBV4-2 with TRBJ2-3; TRBD1 agrees at 9 bases. The germline V gene has CDR1 LGHNA and CDR2 YNFKEQ. V lost 3 bases and J lost 0; bases outside the gene matches: 4. The CDR3 covers 16 residues. DNA of the CDR3: TGTGCCAGCAGCCATGGACAGGGGACCAGCACAGATACGCAGTATTTT. It translates to CASSHGQGTSTDTQYF.

This clonotype has just a few counts. V is TRBV7-8 and J is TRBJ1-2, with 11 bases that match TRBD1. Looked up from germline, CDR1 is SGHVS and CDR2 is FQNEAQ. The CDR3 runs to 15 residues. With V trimmed by 5 bases and J by 7 bases, 9 bases remained unmatched. This chain's CDR3 is CASSTRTGGVSGYTF. Written as DNA, the CDR3 is TGTGCCAGCAGCACCCGGACAGGGGGCGTTTCTGGCTACACCTTC.

The chain joins TRBV25-1 to TRBJ2-3, with 7 nucleotides matching TRBD2. The CDR3 spans 14 residues. Germline CDR1 MGHDK, CDR2 SYGVNS. Germline trimming cut 5 bases from V and 4 bases from J; bases unmatched to any gene: 6. In DNA form, the CDR3 reads TGTGCCAGCAGTAAGACTAGCCGGTCAGATACGCAGTATTTT. It encodes CASSKTSRSDTQYF.

This clonotype was found once. This sequence may be a read error, since a much larger clone differs from it by one base. The conserved closing phenylalanine or tryptophan is absent in this CDR3, likely reflecting a read error. This sequence joins TRBV29-1 and TRBJ2-7; maybe TRBD2 (6 bases). Trimming took 6 bases from V and 3 from J, leaving 12 bases between them. Per germline, CDR1 SQVTM and CDR2 ANQGSEA. The CDR3 covers 12 residues. CDR3 loop: CSVGGGSYEQYS. For the CDR3, the DNA is TGCAGCGTCGGCGGAGGGAGCTACGAGCAGTACTCC.

This clonotype was recorded a few times. The chain has TRBV6-4 and TRBJ1-1; D ambiguous. Per germline, CDR1 MRHNA and CDR2 SNTAGT. The CDR3 covers 13 residues. Trimming took 6 bases from V and 1 from J, leaving 9 bases between them. CDR3 sequence: CASRGDSNTEAFF. The DNA for the CDR3 is TGTGCCAGCAGGGGAGACTCGAACACTGAAGCTTTCTTT.

This clonotype was recorded a few times. The chain links TRBV12-3 or TRBV12-4 to TRBJ2-3, with 10 nucleotides matching TRBD2. CDR3 length: 14 amino acids. V gave up 5 bases and J gave up 3 bases; unmatched junction bases: 2. Here the CDR3 DNA reads TGTGCCAGCAGTCAGCGGGAGGGGACAGATACGCAGTATTTT. Protein: CASSQREGTDTQYF.

V and J are TRBV25-1 and TRBJ2-1; 8 nucleotides match TRBD2. Germline assignment: CDR1 MGHDK and CDR2 SYGVNS. Trimming took 0 bases from V and 7 from J; bases not matched to a gene: 8. The CDR3 sequence is 16 residues long. CDR3 protein: CASSEYKSGSRNEQFF. CDR3 DNA sequence: TGTGCCAGCAGTGAATATAAAAGCGGGAGTAGGAATGAGCAGTTCTTC.

The J gene is TRBJ1-5, the V gene TRBV29-1, with 7 bases that match TRBD1. After removal of 2 bases from V and 3 bases from J, the junction contained 7 bases not matched to a gene. CDR1 is SQVTM, CDR2 ANQGSEA, per germline. The CDR3 runs to 15 residues. This CDR3 reads CSVETGDGFNQPQHF. The DNA of the CDR3 is TGCAGCGTTGAAACAGGGGATGGATTCAATCAGCCCCAGCATTTT.

Only a few counts were recorded for this clonotype. This chain uses TRBV6-2 or TRBV6-3 with TRBJ2-7, with 8 nucleotides matching TRBD1. Trimming took 6 bases from V and 3 from J; bases not matched to a gene: 4. Germline V CDR1 and CDR2: MNHEY, SVGEGT. The CDR3 totals 13 residues. The CDR3 DNA follows: TGTGCCAGCAGCCCGGACAGGGACTACGAGCAGTACTTC. Amino acids: CASSPDRDYEQYF.

This clonotype was counted at least ten times. The V and J genes are TRBV27 and TRBJ2-1; a possible D gene is TRBD2 (5 bases). Germline V gives CDR1 MNHEY, CDR2 SMNVEV (reference sequence). The CDR3 is made up of 15 amino acids. Trimming stripped 6 bases from V and 4 bases from J, with 16 bases between. The CDR3 is CASRVGRAIYNEQFF. In DNA, the CDR3 is TGTGCCAGCAGGGTTGGGCGGGCGATTTACAATGAGCAGTTCTTC.

This clonotype was detected ten times or more. The gene calls are TRBV24-1 and TRBJ2-1; D uncertain. CDR1 and CDR2 from the germline V gene are KGHDR and SFDVKD. The CDR3 spans 14 residues. Deletions cut 5 bases from V and 9 bases from J, with 16 bases between. The CDR3 region has the DNA TGTGCCACCAGTGGAGACAATTTCTCCATTGAGCAGTTCTTC. It encodes CATSGDNFSIEQFF.

The V gene is TRBV28, the J gene TRBJ2-1, with 11 bases aligning to TRBD2. J gave up 5 bases and V 6 bases, and 3 bases lay outside the gene matches. This CDR3 spans 14 amino acids. Germline CDR1 MDHEN, CDR2 SYDVKM. The CDR3 coding sequence is TGTGCCAGCAGGTCTAGCGGGAGGCACAATGAGCAGTTCTTC. Translating gives CASRSSGRHNEQFF.

There are a few counts of this clonotype. The chain has TRBV3-1 and TRBJ2-1, with a tentative D call TRBD2 (5 bases). CDR1 LGHDT and CDR2 YNNKEL come from the germline V gene (reference sequence). CDR3 size: 11 residues. V shed 4 bases and J shed 9 bases, with 7 bases lying between them. The CDR3 protein is CASSLTSEQFF. The CDR3 DNA is TGTGCCAGCAGCCTAACTAGTGAGCAGTTCTTC.

This clonotype showed up just a few times. The V gene is TRBV6-2 or TRBV6-3, the J gene TRBJ1-3; D may be TRBD1 (6 bases). CDR1 and CDR2 from the germline V gene are MNHEY and SVGEGT. Trimming stripped 8 bases from V and 2 bases from J, with 13 bases between. The CDR3 spans 14 residues. CDR3 loop: CASWRGATGNTIYF. The CDR3 DNA reads as TGTGCCAGCTGGCGGGGGGCGACTGGAAACACCATATATTTT.

This clonotype showed up just a few times. This chain connects TRBV6-5 to TRBJ2-1; 11 positions match TRBD2. The V and J ends lost 6 bases and 7 bases, in that order; junction bases with no gene match: 14. The CDR3 extends over 17 amino acids. In germline, CDR1 is MNHEY, CDR2 SVGAGI. The CDR3 DNA reads as TGTGCCAGCAGACCTACTAGCGGGAGAGGTTTGAAAAATGAGCAGTTCTTC. It specifies CASRPTSGRGLKNEQFF.

In this sample, this clonotype turned up many times. The germline gene is not matched at one end of the junction; a read error may be the cause. The rearrangement joins TRBV28 to TRBJ2-5; D not certain. From germline, CDR1 is MDHEN and CDR2 SYDVKM. The CDR3 has 13 amino acids. The DNA of the CDR3 is TGTGCCAGCAGTATATGGTCTGGAGAGACCCAGTACTTC. Translating gives CASSIWSGETQYF. The full variable domain, its missing parts supplied by reference TRBV28 and TRBJ2-5, is DVKVTQSSRYLVKRTGEKVFLECVQDMDHENMFWYRQDPGLGLRLIYFSYDVKMKEKGDIPEGYSVSREKKERFSLILESASTNQTSMYLCASSIWSGETQYFGPGTRLLVL.

The chain has TRBV7-2 and TRBJ2-1, with D possibly being TRBD2 (5 bases). Trimming shortened V by 6 bases and J by 3 bases, and 12 bases separated the two germline ends. The CDR3 loop spans 14 amino acids. Germline CDR1 SGHTA, CDR2 FQGNSA. Written as DNA, the CDR3 is TGTGCCAGCAGGGGGAGCGCCGACTACAATGAGCAGTTCTTC. Protein product: CASRGSADYNEQFF.

The genes are TRBV9 and TRBJ2-5; 8 bases are shared with TRBD1. The CDR3 is 15 residues long. Germline V gives CDR1 SGDLS, CDR2 YYNGEE. The ends lost 3 bases at V and 5 bases at J; junction bases unmatched: 9. The CDR3 region has the DNA TGTGCCAGCAGCGCTGGGGCAGGGGGCATGGAGACCCAGTACTTC. The encoded protein is CASSAGAGGMETQYF. Together with reference TRBV9 and TRBJ2-5, the CDR3 gives the full variable domain: DSGVTQTPKHLITATGQRVTLRCSPRSGDLSVYWYQQSLDQGLQFLIQYYNGEERAKGNILERFSAQQFPDLHSELNLSSLELGDSALYFCASSAGAGGMETQYFGPGTRLLVL.

In this sample, this clonotype turned up many times. V and J are TRBV2 and TRBJ2-2; perhaps TRBD2 as D (5 bases). The V and J ends lost 6 bases and 7 bases respectively, with 15 bases between them. The germline V gene has CDR1 SNHLY and CDR2 FYNNEI. CDR3 length: 14 residues. The CDR3 DNA reads TGTGCCAGCAGACGGGATTTACAGATCGGGGAGCTGTTTTTT. This translates into CASRRDLQIGELFF.

This clonotype was detected a few times. The chain joins TRBV4-2 to TRBJ2-7; 8 bases align to TRBD2. Germline values: CDR1 LGHNA, CDR2 YNFKEQ. The CDR3 loop spans 15 amino acids. The ends lost 3 bases at V and 0 bases at J; junction bases unmatched: 4. The CDR3 loop is CASSHGRGGSYEQYF. CDR3 in DNA: TGTGCCAGCAGCCACGGGAGGGGGGGCTCCTACGAGCAGTACTTC.

This clonotype was seen only a few times. For the CDR3, the DNA is TGTGCCAGCAGCTTCCAGGGGGCACGAAACACCGGGGAGCTGTTTTTT. This sequence encodes CASSFQGARNTGELFF. The V call is TRBV7-8, the J call TRBJ2-2; 8 nucleotides match TRBD1. The germline CDR1 and CDR2 sequences are SGHVS and FQNEAQ. The CDR3 loop spans 16 amino acids. V trimming: 3 bases; J trimming: 2 bases; junction bases outside the gene matches: 5.

The chain links TRBV9 to TRBJ2-5; 8 positions agree with TRBD2. The germline V gene encodes CDR1 SGDLS and CDR2 YYNGEE. V trimming: 0 bases; J trimming: 4 bases; junction bases outside the gene matches: 8. The CDR3 spans 16 residues. The CDR3 protein is CASSVAPAGVGETQYF. CDR3 coding DNA: TGTGCCAGCAGCGTAGCTCCAGCGGGAGTGGGAGAGACCCAGTACTTC.

This clonotype was counted a few times. V usage is TRBV12-3 or TRBV12-4 and J usage is TRBJ2-2; TRBD1 agrees at 9 bases. V shed 5 bases and J 6 bases; nucleotides not matched to a gene: 4. This CDR3 has 14 amino acids. The CDR3 DNA follows: TGTGCCAGCAGTCCCGGGGACAGGGCCGGGGAGCTGTTTTTT. It is translated as CASSPGDRAGELFF.

This clonotype was seen a handful of times. The chain is built from TRBV29-1 and TRBJ2-2; D remains ambiguous. This CDR3 has 12 amino acids. Germline values: CDR1 SQVTM, CDR2 ANQGSEA. Trimming took off 6 bases at V and 10 bases at J, with 15 bases between the two ends. CDR3 region: CSVRDPLQELFF. The CDR3, as DNA: TGCAGCGTCCGAGATCCATTACAGGAGCTGTTTTTT.

The genes are TRBV28 and TRBJ1-2; 7 bases are shared with TRBD1. V gave up 8 bases and J gave up 8 bases; unmatched junction bases: 5. This CDR3 contains 11 residues. Per germline, CDR1 MDHEN and CDR2 SYDVKM. This chain's CDR3 is CASEMTGGYTF. In DNA form, the CDR3 reads TGTGCCAGCGAGATGACAGGGGGCTACACCTTC.

The chain is built from TRBV7-6 and TRBJ2-7; TRBD2 matches 7 bases. V lost 1 base, J lost 0 bases, and 0 bases stayed unmatched. This CDR3 has 14 residues. Germline loops: CDR1 SGHVS, CDR2 FNYEAQ. For the CDR3, the DNA is TGTGCCAGCAGCTTAGGGACTAGCTCCTACGAGCAGTACTTC. Translated: CASSLGTSSYEQYF.

This clonotype was found many times. The chain employs TRBV7-3 and TRBJ2-6; D is perhaps TRBD1 or TRBD2 (5 bases each). This CDR3 contains 18 residues. Germline loops: CDR1 SGHTA, CDR2 FQGTGA. V shed 5 bases and J shed 0 bases, with 17 bases lying between them. The CDR3 here is CASSPQWDGRSGANVLTF. Here the CDR3 DNA reads TGTGCCAGCAGCCCCCAGTGGGACGGTCGCTCTGGGGCCAACGTCCTGACTTTC.

The V call is TRBV28, the J call TRBJ1-1, with D possibly matching TRBD1 (5 bases). The CDR3 extends over 14 amino acids. V dropped 4 bases and J dropped 7 bases, with 16 bases sitting between them. Per germline, CDR1 MDHEN and CDR2 SYDVKM. The CDR3 bases are TGTGCCAGCAGTTCCCAGACTACGGACAATGAAGCTTTCTTT. Protein: CASSSQTTDNEAFF.

The gene calls are TRBV20-1 and TRBJ2-1; weak D call: TRBD2 (7 bases). The V gene's germline CDR1 is DFQATT and CDR2 SNEGSKA (reference sequence). This CDR3 contains 15 residues. V dropped 5 bases and J dropped 3 bases, with 17 bases sitting between them. In DNA, the CDR3 is TGCAGTGCTCAGAGGGGGGGTGTTAGCTACAATGAGCAGTTCTTC. This translates into CSAQRGGVSYNEQFF.

At least ten counts were recorded for this clonotype. V usage is TRBV28 and J usage is TRBJ1-2, with a tentative D call TRBD1 (5 bases). Deletions cut 7 bases from V and 8 bases from J, with 17 bases between. This CDR3 is 13 amino acids long. The V gene's germline CDR1 is MDHEN and CDR2 SYDVKM. Here the CDR3 reads CASKGRVGSGYTF. The CDR3, as DNA: TGTGCCAGCAAGGGCAGGGTTGGTTCGGGCTACACCTTC.

The V call is TRBV10-3, the J call TRBJ2-5, with 9 positions matching TRBD2. The CDR3 is made up of 14 amino acids. Trimming cost V 6 bases and J 2 bases; bases outside gene matches: 4. Germline V CDR1 and CDR2: ENHRY, SYGVKD. As DNA, the CDR3 is TGTGCCATCAGCCACCTAGCGGGGCAAGAGACCCAGTACTTC. Translated: CAISHLAGQETQYF.